These 2 T cell receptor beta chains came from one sample sequenced in a study of blood T cell repertoires in COVID-19. Generated by immunoSEQ multiplex PCR, the TCRdb table keeps only in-frame clones and is missing some. In the table there are some 210,000 clones, 84% of which are singletons. The specimen sequenced was peripheral blood. These receptors all come from a human donor in a cohort sampled during active COVID-19.

V and J are TRBV19 and TRBJ1-5; D is unresolved. The CDR3 runs 12 residues. V dropped 3 bases and J dropped 5 bases, with 5 bases sitting between them. Looked up from germline, CDR1 is LNHDA and CDR2 is SQIVND (reference sequence). This CDR3 is CASSMSHQPQHF. CDR3 coding DNA: TGTGCCAGTAGTATGTCTCATCAGCCCCAGCATTTT.

This clone was detected only once. V usage is TRBV12-3 or TRBV12-4 and J usage is TRBJ1-2, with D maybe TRBD1 (6 bases). The CDR3 contains 13 residues. Trimming removed 3 bases at V and 6 bases at J, with 11 bases between. CDR3 residues: CASSLDRRHGYTF. The CDR3 coding sequence is TGTGCCAGCAGTTTGGACAGACGCCATGGCTACACCTTC.